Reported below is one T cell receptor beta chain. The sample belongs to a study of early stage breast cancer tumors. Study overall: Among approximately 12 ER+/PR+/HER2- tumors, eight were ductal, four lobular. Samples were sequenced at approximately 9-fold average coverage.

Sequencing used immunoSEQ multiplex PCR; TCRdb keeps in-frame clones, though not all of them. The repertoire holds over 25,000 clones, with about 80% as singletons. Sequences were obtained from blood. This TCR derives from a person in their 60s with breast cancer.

In DNA form, the CDR3 reads TGTGCCAGTGGACCAAGGGGGTCTAGGACCGGGGAGCTGTTTTTT. Amino acid sequence: CASGPRGSRTGELFF. The chain carries TRBV19 and TRBJ2-2; a weak D match, TRBD1 (6 bases). Germline-derived CDR1 and CDR2 are LNHDA and SQIVND (reference sequence). The CDR3 has 15 residues. Trimming pared 8 bases from V and 5 bases from J, leaving 18 bases between.